The source of this T cell receptor beta chain is a study of T-cell memory formation after mild COVID-19 (dated by TCRdb to the early 2020s). For the wider study: Most TCR sequence clusters were specific to one of the two donors. In a couple of donors, T-cell clones that expanded and contracted after mild COVID-19 were followed by sequencing TCRalpha and TCRbeta repertoires longitudinally. The cohort comprised two young, previously healthy adult volunteers, one female and one male. Study-level results and caveats: Only a couple of mild cases were covered by the study, and larger cohorts that include severe cases with pre-infection samples were considered necessary. Contracting CD4+ clones were located mainly in the CM and EM memory subsets, whereas CD8+ clones were found to be enriched in EMRA. The second-wave clones that peaked on day 37 were not confirmed to be SARS-CoV-2 specific. Clones contracting from day 15 to 85 had balanced CD4/CD8 phenotypes, while a second wave expanding from day 15 to 37 was biased towards CD4+. Some responding clones were found in pre-infection memory, which suggests that pre-existing cross-reactive memory T cells took part in the SARS-CoV-2 response.

Counted from cysteine to phenylalanine, this CDR3 has 12 amino acids. The only DNA kept is the CDR3, 36 bases in frame from the first base. CDR1 is given as MGHDK and CDR2 as SYGVNS, both from the germline V gene. V is shortened by 0 bases, J by 10 bases, and the region joining them spans 7 bases. Ficoll-Paque density gradient centrifugation was the method used to isolate PBMCs. This clonotype has just a few counts. This clone's antigen is unknown. It has no much larger one-base neighbor in the sample; base qualities were not kept. For sequencing, an Illumina NovaSeq 6000 was employed. cDNA libraries for TCRalpha and TCRbeta were prepared by 5'RACE using constant-segment primers, with sample barcodes and unique molecular identifiers added. RNA was extracted from every sample with Trizol reagent. Amplification of the libraries took two PCR steps, and the second step added a second sample barcode plus Illumina TruSeq adapters. Libraries were sequenced on an Illumina NovaSeq with 2 x 150 bp paired-end reads. In the source study's methods: Reads were demultiplexed and collapsed into UMI-guided consensus sequences with migec v1.2.7. Using mixcr v2.1.11, UMI consensuses were aligned to TRA and TRB V and J templates and then assembled into clonotypes. Clonotypes were classified as expanded or contracted when called significant by both edgeR and NoisET, with noise models trained on biological replicates. For edgeR calls, the thresholds were a false discovery rate-adjusted p below 0.01 and a log2 fold-change of 1. As an exploratory analysis of dynamics, max-normalized trajectories of the 1000 most abundant clonotypes were examined by PCA with hierarchical clustering. The CD4 or CD8 phenotype of responding clones was assigned using the separately sequenced CD4+ and CD8+ repertoires. Starting from the raw public reads, TCRdb applied fastp trimming at Q25, assembled clones with MiXCR and retained in-frame beta chains. Entries that share a CDR3 protein sequence are merged under the most common genes and DNA. TCRdb, not the authors, supplied the V and J calls. The sample table contains hundreds of thousands of distinct CDR3 sequences; only one count was recorded for 28% of them. The ten most abundant clones make up less than 15% of the sample.

Material: PBMCs or a T cell subset sorted from them (not recorded which). The sequence is built from TRBV25-1 and TRBJ2-1, with no D gene named confidently. The clonotype comes from an adult woman who had mild COVID-19 (a few samples of this study predate the infection). The sample titles of this study are shuffled in the database, so cell type and time point are left out; the donor was told from shared clones. The sequence in DNA is TGTGCCAGCAGTGAATACGGAGTAGAGCAGTTCTTC. Its coded protein is CASSEYGVEQFF.